This TCR beta chain was profiled in a study of spatial heterogeneity in lung cancer (dated by TCRdb to about 2019). Study-wide context: Beta-chain transcripts were consistently detected in greater numbers than alpha-chain transcripts, which likely reflected higher beta-chain transcript abundance. A strong correlation was found between TCR transcript counts in tumor regions and a T cell transcriptional module score from matched bulk RNA-seq. In the raw uncorrected reads, each unique combination of TCR and UMI appeared on average more than ten times. In non-small cell lung cancer, the study made a quantitative comparison of TCR alpha and beta repertoires among multiple tumor regions, matched nontumor lung and blood. The study linked features of the TCR repertoire to counts of nonsynonymous mutations, which were determined by whole-exome sequencing of tumor tissue. Both alpha and beta chains were TCR-sequenced in samples taken at surgery, namely 220 tumor regions, around 61 matched nontumor lung samples and about 52 PBMC samples.

The germline V gene encodes CDR1 DFQATT and CDR2 SNEGSKA (reference sequence). The junction shows trimming of 5 bases on V and 2 bases on J, plus 13 bases between the germline ends. The CDR3 starts with the cysteine, ends with the phenylalanine, and has 14 residues. Only the CDR3 portion is preserved as DNA: 42 bases, with reading frame beginning at the first base. The time point tag for this specimen amounts to: sample taken at primary tumor resection. Donors were 72 patients with early-stage, untreated non-small cell lung cancer from the lung TRACERx cohort. For TCR sequencing, whole RNA was extracted from tumor and nontumor lung tissue, or from cryopreserved PBMC samples, and no cell sorting was done. A patient was chosen for TCR sequencing only when enough RNA was available from at least two tumor regions. Before being selected, tumor and adjacent nontumor lung specimens were reviewed by a lung pathologist.

Beyond this particular receptor, the publication reports: The count of ubiquitous expanded TCRs correlated with the count of ubiquitous nonsynonymous mutations, and the count of regional expanded TCRs correlated with the count of regional nonsynonymous mutations. The tumor nonsynonymous mutation count correlated with the number of expanded intratumoral alpha and beta TCRs. Additional single-cell paired TCR alpha and beta sequencing was considered necessary to confirm, at a functional level, the hypothesis that regional TCRs recognize regional mutations. TCR-seq coverage of tumor T cells was estimated at only roughly 6.5% for alpha chains and 13% for beta chains.

Library construction relied on 5' RACE. The sequencing machine was a NextSeq 500. To allow correction of PCR and sequencing errors, the TCR library protocol tagged every TCR cDNA molecule with a unique molecular identifier. As for the authors' bioinformatics: TCR identification, UMI-based error correction and CDR3 extraction were performed with Decombinator tools. Expanded TCRs were defined as those above a frequency of 2 per 1,000, corresponding to the top 1% of the tumor frequency distribution. Expanded tumor TCRs statistically deemed absent (corrected P<0.05) from at least one tumor region were classed as regional, and all other expanded tumor TCRs were classed as ubiquitous. Each repertoire was subsampled 100 times to 5,000 TCRs, after which Renyi diversity was computed with the R vegan package. To build CDR3 similarity networks, amino acid triplet string-kernel similarity was used, and CDR3s were connected when their pairwise similarity was above 0.82. TCRdb passed the public sequencing reads through fastp at Q25 and MiXCR, retaining productive beta sequences. Duplicate CDR3 protein sequences are folded into a single record with the most common DNA and genes. The V and J calls and clone size are TCRdb's, not the authors'. Recorded for this sample are about 3,900 distinct CDR3 sequences; approximately 4% of them occurred a single time. The ten largest clones take up about 51% of the sample.

The table lists this clonotype with many counts. Its antigen remains unidentified. Nothing much larger sits one base from this clone, and base qualities are not available. The sequence is built from TRBV20-1 and TRBJ2-1, with TRBD2 perhaps the D gene, on 5 matching bases. The receptor was isolated from a male donor with early-stage non-small cell lung cancer. The sequencing used lung tumor tissue, collected at surgery. The nucleotides are TGCAGTGCTCCACGGGGAGTGGCCTACAATGAGCAGTTCTTC. This yields the protein CSAPRGVAYNEQFF.